Each of the 21 T cell receptor beta chains below was sequenced from the same sample in a study of blood T cell repertoires in COVID-19. Method: immunoSEQ multiplex PCR; TCRdb's copy keeps in-frame clones and lacks some. Of more than 95,000 clones in the sample, roughly 83% were seen once. Sequencing used peripheral blood. The origin of the receptors is a human donor in a cohort sampled during active COVID-19.

The V gene is TRBV30, the J gene TRBJ2-7; TRBD2 matches 12 bases. The J segment lost 5 bases and the V segment lost 8 bases, leaving 7 bases of the junction unmatched. The CDR3 length is 13 residues. Germline assignment: CDR1 GTSNPN and CDR2 SVGIG (reference sequence). The CDR3: CATRTSGIHEQYF. The CDR3, as DNA: TGTGCCACCCGGACTAGCGGGATCCACGAGCAGTACTTC.

Written as DNA, the CDR3 is TGTGCCAGCAGCCAGACCGGACAGATCTACAATGAGCAGTTCTTC. Translating gives CASSQTGQIYNEQFF. The J gene is TRBJ2-1, the V gene TRBV7-2, with D maybe TRBD1 (6 bases). In germline, CDR1 is SGHTA, CDR2 FQGNSA. V lost 5 bases, J lost 3 bases, and 14 bases lay in between. This CDR3 spans 15 amino acids. Supplemented by reference TRBV7-2 and TRBJ2-1, the full variable domain reads GAGVSQSPSNKVTEKGKDVELRCDPISGHTALYWYRQSLGQGLEFLIYFQGNSAPDKSGLPSDRFSAERTGGSVSTLTIQRTQQEDSAVYLCASSQTGQIYNEQFFGPGTRLTVL.

V usage is TRBV10-1 and J usage is TRBJ1-3; D is undetermined. The V gene's germline CDR1 is WNHNN and CDR2 SYGVQD (reference sequence). This CDR3 contains 12 residues. Deletions cut 3 bases from V and 4 bases from J, with 4 bases between. Here the CDR3 DNA reads TGCGCCAGCAGTGATTTAGGAAACACCATATATTTT. Its protein product is CASSDLGNTIYF.

The V and J genes are TRBV15 and TRBJ2-1, with 8 nucleotides matching TRBD2. Germline loops: CDR1 LNHNV, CDR2 YYDKDF (reference sequence). The CDR3 runs 16 residues. The V and J ends lost 1 base and 8 bases, in that order; junction bases with no gene match: 10. The CDR3, as DNA: TGTGCCACCAGCAGAGTCCAGACTAGCGACCTCCATGAGCAGTTCTTC. The encoded protein is CATSRVQTSDLHEQFF.

J is TRBJ2-7 and V is TRBV28; D is ambiguous. The CDR3 is 13 residues long. V was clipped by 2 bases and J by 5 bases, with 10 bases between them. CDR1 and CDR2 (germline): MDHEN, SYDVKM. This chain's CDR3 is CASSLISGHEQYF. In nucleotides, the CDR3 is TGTGCCAGCAGTTTAATTTCAGGCCACGAGCAGTACTTC.

The chain recombines TRBV11-2 with TRBJ2-5; no clear D. The CDR3 sequence is 13 residues long. The V end lost 5 bases, the J end lost 2 bases, and 9 bases lay between the germline ends. Germline V gives CDR1 SGHAT, CDR2 FQNNGV. Here the CDR3 reads CASSPVVQETQYF. The CDR3 coding sequence is TGTGCCAGCAGCCCAGTGGTTCAAGAGACCCAGTACTTC.

V gene TRBV21-1 combines with J gene TRBJ2-1; no check of the table's D call, TRBD2, against the DNA was made. TRBV21-1 constitutes a pseudogene. This CDR3 region has 14 residues. CDR3 DNA sequence: TGTGCCAGGCTTCCCGGGACTCGTAGCCGTGAGCAGTTCTTC. Protein: CARLPGTRSREQFF.

Only one count was recorded for this clone. The J gene is TRBJ2-7, the V gene TRBV5-5, with 13 bases aligning to TRBD2. Germline V gene sequence: CDR1 SGHKS, CDR2 YYEKEE (reference sequence). This CDR3 comprises 16 residues. The trim removed 3 bases at V and 0 bases at J, leaving 3 bases unmatched. CDR3 nucleotides: TGTGCCAGCAGCTCAGGACTAGCGGGAGTCTCCTACGAGCAGTACTTC. The encoded protein is CASSSGLAGVSYEQYF.

This clone was detected a few times. The chain links TRBV5-5 to TRBJ1-6; D is unclear. CDR3 size: 17 residues. The ends were cut back, 4 bases at V and 0 bases at J, with 14 bases in the middle. CDR1 and CDR2 (germline): SGHKS, YYEKEE (reference sequence). The CDR3 spells CASSPLGWSSYNSPLHF. The CDR3 DNA is TGTGCCAGCAGCCCGCTAGGTTGGAGCTCCTATAATTCACCCCTCCACTTT.

This clone showed up just a few times. CDR3 DNA: TGTGCCAGCGGGCAGGGGACGATAGGCGACGAGCAGTACTTC. Translated, it gives CASGQGTIGDEQYF. The rearrangement uses TRBV9 and TRBJ2-7, with D tentatively TRBD1 (6 bases). V lost 7 bases and J lost 5, with 19 bases in between. This CDR3 has 14 residues. Germline CDR1 and CDR2: SGDLS and YYNGEE.

The chain combines TRBV5-1 with TRBJ1-2; D may be TRBD1 (5 bases). CDR3 length: 15 residues. Between the trimmed V and J ends, which lost 4 bases and 6 bases, there was a span of 19 bases. Germline CDR1 is SGHRS and CDR2 is YFSETQ. Here the CDR3 DNA reads TGCGCCAGCAGCGGCCGGGGGACGGGTTTTGATGGCTACACCTTC. Protein sequence: CASSGRGTGFDGYTF.

The V gene is TRBV11-1, the J gene TRBJ2-7, with TRBD1 matching over 7 bases. Per germline, CDR1 SGHAT and CDR2 FQDESV (reference sequence). The J segment lost 5 bases and the V segment lost 6 bases, leaving 10 bases of the junction unmatched. The CDR3 is 14 amino acids. The CDR3 region has the DNA TGTGCCAGCAGTGCGACAGGGAATGGTAACGAGCAGTACTTC. It translates to CASSATGNGNEQYF.

The gene calls are TRBV7-3 and TRBJ2-1, with 7 bases that match TRBD2. In germline, CDR1 is SGHTA, CDR2 FQGTGA. The CDR3 extends over 16 amino acids. The J segment lost 8 bases and the V segment lost 4 bases, leaving 14 bases of the junction unmatched. The CDR3 reads CASSSLGGSGVDEQFF. DNA for the CDR3: TGTGCCAGCAGCTCTTTAGGAGGGAGCGGGGTGGATGAGCAGTTCTTC.

The count of this clone is one. The gene calls are TRBV3-1 (or the pseudogene TRBV3-2) and TRBJ2-7, with D maybe TRBD2 (6 bases). This CDR3 region has 16 residues. Trimming left V 4 bases short and J 9 bases short, with 25 bases between. Germline V gene data show CDR1 as LGHDT and CDR2 as YNNKEL (reference sequence). The CDR3 DNA reads TGTGCCAGCAGCCGCACGGGACTCCCCTCCGGGCTGGTGCAGTACTTC. Translation gives CASSRTGLPSGLVQYF.

V gene TRBV29-1 combines with J gene TRBJ2-5; 7 positions agree with TRBD1. V dropped 7 bases and J dropped 0; count of bases not matched to a gene: 11. CDR1 SQVTM and CDR2 ANQGSEA come from the germline V gene. The CDR3 covers 15 residues. The CDR3 sequence: CSGRDSQSNQETQYF. For the CDR3, the DNA is TGCAGCGGCCGGGACAGCCAATCAAACCAAGAGACCCAGTACTTC.

This chain links TRBV6-1 with TRBJ1-2, with D perhaps matching TRBD1 (6 bases). Germline CDR1 is MNHNS and CDR2 is SASEGT. The CDR3 is 15 amino acids. Deletions cut 2 bases from V and 4 bases from J, with 14 bases between. The DNA for the CDR3 is TGTGCCAGCAGTGAACCGGACAGTGCCCGCTATGGCTACACCTTC. Amino acid sequence: CASSEPDSARYGYTF.

This rearrangement joins TRBV28 to TRBJ2-3; D remains ambiguous. V shed 2 bases and J shed 4 bases, with 4 bases lying between them. Per germline, CDR1 MDHEN and CDR2 SYDVKM. This CDR3 has 12 amino acids. CDR3 bases: TGTGCCAGCAGTTTACGGGCAGATACGCAGTATTTT. Its translation is CASSLRADTQYF.

The chain links TRBV15 to TRBJ2-6, with D tentatively TRBD1 (5 bases). With 4 bases removed from V and 0 bases from J, the gap between germline ends came to 16 bases. The CDR3 is 18 amino acids. Germline-derived CDR1 and CDR2 are LNHNV and YYDKDF (reference sequence). The CDR3 loop reads CATSKETALTSGANVLTF. DNA for the CDR3: TGTGCCACCAGCAAAGAGACAGCACTAACCTCTGGGGCCAACGTCCTGACTTTC. Drawing the rest from reference TRBV15 and TRBJ2-6, the complete variable domain is DAMVIQNPRYQVTQFGKPVTLSCSQTLNHNVMYWYQQKSSQAPKLLFHYYDKDFNNEADTPDNFQSRRPNTSFCFLDIRSPGLGDTAMYLCATSKETALTSGANVLTFGAGSRLTVL.

This chain uses TRBV24-1 with TRBJ1-1; possibly TRBD1 for D (5 bases). The CDR3 contains 11 residues. Trimming shortened V by 3 bases and J by 8 bases, and 6 bases separated the two germline ends. CDR1 and CDR2 (germline): KGHDR, SFDVKD. The CDR3 reads CATSDQGEAFF. CDR3 DNA sequence: TGTGCCACCAGTGATCAGGGAGAAGCTTTCTTT.

V gene TRBV2 combines with J gene TRBJ2-7; D perhaps matches TRBD1 (6 bases). The germline V gene encodes CDR1 SNHLY and CDR2 FYNNEI. Trimming left V 3 bases short and J 3 bases short, with 9 bases between. The CDR3 has 13 amino acids. CDR3 nucleotides: TGTGCCAGCAGTGATGGACAGCTCTACGAGCAGTACTTC. Its protein product is CASSDGQLYEQYF.

The gene calls are TRBV7-2 and TRBJ1-5; D not certain. This CDR3 is built from 19 residues. The V gene's germline CDR1 is SGHTA and CDR2 FQGNSA. The V and J ends lost 2 bases and 7 bases respectively, with 27 bases between them. CDR3 residues: CASSLSMSPWSDPGQPQHF. The CDR3, as DNA: TGTGCCAGCAGCTTATCTATGAGCCCGTGGTCTGACCCCGGGCAGCCCCAGCATTTT.